This TCR beta chain was recovered during a study of OX40 agonist ivuxolimab in advanced cancers. About the research overall: Of mixed ages from about 23 to 79 and averaging 60 years, the group was over 80% male.

The CDR3 loop spans 9 amino acids. The V end was cut by 8 bases, the J end by 4 bases, with 3 bases between. In germline, CDR1 is MNHEY, CDR2 SVGAGI. TCRdb's copy holds only in-frame clones and misses some; the assay was immunoSEQ multiplex PCR. Of around 34,000 clones in the sample, about 92% were seen once. The sequencing used CD4+ or CD8+ T cells sorted from blood, collected in a trial of the OX40 agonist ivuxolimab. The source of this sequence is an adult with an advanced solid tumor such as melanoma, head and neck, liver or kidney cancer. The chain combines TRBV6-5 with TRBJ2-7; no definite D call. CDR3 coding DNA: TGTGCCAGCGGATACGAGCAGTACTTC. This sequence encodes CASGYEQYF.